Each of the 3 T cell receptor beta chains below was sequenced from the same sample in a study of blood T cell repertoires in COVID-19. Clones were sequenced by immunoSEQ multiplex PCR, and TCRdb holds only the in-frame ones, with some missing. The table lists about 150,000 clones, 85% of them singletons. What was sequenced was PBMCs or T cells enriched from blood (not recorded which). Source of these receptors: a middle-aged woman who had recovered from COVID-19.

The chain links TRBV3-1 (or the pseudogene TRBV3-2) to TRBJ1-1; 7 nucleotides agree with TRBD1. Germline V gene lookup returns CDR1 LGHDT and CDR2 YNNKEL (reference sequence). The CDR3 length is 13 residues. The V gene end was trimmed by 2 bases and the J gene end by 11 bases; junction bases not matched to a gene: 8. CDR3 protein: CASSQSRGPLAFF. CDR3 DNA sequence: TGTGCCAGCAGCCAATCGAGGGGGCCGCTGGCTTTCTTT.

The chain recombines TRBV12-3 or TRBV12-4 with TRBJ2-7; perhaps TRBD2 as D (6 bases). The CDR3 has 12 residues. Trimming stripped 1 base from V and 6 bases from J, with 7 bases between. CDR3 sequence: CASSLVGGEQYF. CDR3 DNA sequence: TGTGCCAGCAGTTTAGTGGGAGGCGAGCAGTACTTC.

V gene TRBV7-9 combines with J gene TRBJ2-7; D might be TRBD2 (6 bases). The CDR3 totals 13 residues. Deletions cut 3 bases from V and 7 bases from J, with 13 bases between. CDR1 is SEHNR, CDR2 FQNEAQ, per germline (reference sequence). CDR3 nucleotides: TGTGCCAGCAGCTTTCAGCGGGCCGGGGAGCAGTACTTC. Residues: CASSFQRAGEQYF.